This TCR beta chain was captured by sequencing in a study of blood T cell repertoires in COVID-19. Study-level information: In each case, the material was cDNA or gDNA derived from T cells, B-cell-depleted T cells, or PBMCs.

V shed 5 bases and J 3 bases; nucleotides not matched to a gene: 5. In germline, CDR1 is SGHRS, CDR2 YFSETQ. The CDR3 is 14 amino acids. Only in-frame clones appear in the TCRdb table, and some are missing; sequencing was by immunoSEQ multiplex PCR. Of about 35,000 clones listed, around 80% are singletons. Sequenced: peripheral blood. The sequence came from a man older than 75 with active or convalescent COVID-19. The J gene is TRBJ1-2, the V gene TRBV5-1; 9 positions agree with TRBD1. The CDR3 nucleotides are TGCGCCAGCAGGGAACAGGGGGCTCACTATGGCTACACCTTC. Translation: CASREQGAHYGYTF.